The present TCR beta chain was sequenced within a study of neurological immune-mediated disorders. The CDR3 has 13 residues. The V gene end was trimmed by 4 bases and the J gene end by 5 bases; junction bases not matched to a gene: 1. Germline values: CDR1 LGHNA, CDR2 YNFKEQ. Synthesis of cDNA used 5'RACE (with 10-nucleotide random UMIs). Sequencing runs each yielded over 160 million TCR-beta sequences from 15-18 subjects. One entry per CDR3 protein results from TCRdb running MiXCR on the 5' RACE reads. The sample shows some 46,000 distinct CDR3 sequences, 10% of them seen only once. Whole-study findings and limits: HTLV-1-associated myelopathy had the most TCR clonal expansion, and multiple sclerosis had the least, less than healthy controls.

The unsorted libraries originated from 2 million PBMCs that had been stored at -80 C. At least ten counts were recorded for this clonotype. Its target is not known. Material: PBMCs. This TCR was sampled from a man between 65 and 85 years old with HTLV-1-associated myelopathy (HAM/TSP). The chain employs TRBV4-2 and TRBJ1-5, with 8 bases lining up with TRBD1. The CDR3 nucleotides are TGTGCCAGCAGCCTGGACAGGGATCAGCCCCAGCATTTT. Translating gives CASSLDRDQPQHF.